These 11 T cell receptor beta chains originate from one sample sequenced in a study of cytomegalovirus exposure and HLA in healthy donors. Both 60 Vbeta primers and 13 Jbeta primers went into the PCR. Here immunoSEQ multiplex PCR was the method, and the copy in TCRdb shows in-frame clones only, minus some. Of some 54,000 clones in the sample, 70% to 90% were seen once. Sequenced sample: PBMCs. The receptors shown here come from a male donor in good health and CMV-seronegative.

V gene TRBV4-3 combines with J gene TRBJ2-3, with 12 bases lining up with TRBD2. With V trimmed by 4 bases and J by 6 bases, 11 bases remained unmatched. Germline V CDR1 and CDR2: LGHNA, YSLEER. The CDR3 loop spans 17 amino acids. The CDR3: CASSPQTSGGPADTQYF. The CDR3 region has the DNA TGCGCCAGCAGCCCACAGACTAGCGGGGGCCCCGCGGATACGCAGTATTTT.

The chain has TRBV19 and TRBJ1-2, with D unresolved. The CDR3 is 13 residues long. Trimming shortened V by 3 bases and J by 0 bases, and 5 bases separated the two germline ends. Germline CDR1 and CDR2: LNHDA and SQIVND (reference sequence). CDR3 region: CASSMKPNYGYTF. DNA of the CDR3: TGTGCCAGTAGTATGAAGCCTAACTATGGCTACACCTTC.

This clone has a handful of counts. The V and J genes are TRBV4-1 and TRBJ2-1; TRBD1 matches 8 bases. V lost 4 bases to trimming and J lost 3 bases; unmatched junction nucleotides: 8. The length of the CDR3 is 16 residues. Germline V gene sequence: CDR1 MGHRA, CDR2 YSYEKL. CDR3 bases: TGCGCCAGCAGCCTGGCAGGGGGCAGGGGCTACAATGAGCAGTTCTTC. Translating gives CASSLAGGRGYNEQFF.

V and J are TRBV6-1 and TRBJ2-1; weak D call: TRBD2 (5 bases). The CDR3 extends over 12 amino acids. The germline V and J ends were trimmed by 6 bases and 7 bases, with 10 bases remaining between them. The germline V gene has CDR1 MNHNS and CDR2 SASEGT. The DNA for the CDR3 is TGTGCCAGCAGCTTCCGGGAAAATGAGCAGTTCTTC. It translates to CASSFRENEQFF.

This chain uses TRBV6-5 with TRBJ1-6; D not certain. Trimming removed 3 bases from V and 8 bases from J, with 5 bases in between. The CDR3 totals 12 residues. Germline V gives CDR1 MNHEY, CDR2 SVGAGI. As DNA, the CDR3 is TGTGCCAGCAGTTATGGGCATTCACCCCTCCACTTT. It encodes CASSYGHSPLHF.

This clone has a single count. V is TRBV5-1 and J is TRBJ2-3, with TRBD2 matching 10 bases. CDR1 is SGHRS, CDR2 YFSETQ, per germline. This CDR3 spans 17 amino acids. The junction had 9 bases not matched to a gene; V was cut back by 4 bases and J by 1 base. This CDR3 reads CASSPYEGTSGTDTQYF. The CDR3 DNA follows: TGCGCCAGCAGCCCATACGAAGGGACTAGCGGCACAGATACGCAGTATTTT.

V usage is TRBV7-2 and J usage is TRBJ1-2; 8 bases fit TRBD1. Germline V gives CDR1 SGHTA, CDR2 FQGNSA. This CDR3 region has 16 residues. The junction had 8 bases not matched to a gene; V was cut back by 1 base and J by 4 bases. CDR3 protein: CASSLGPTGAGYGYTF. CDR3 sequence (DNA): TGTGCCAGCAGCTTAGGCCCGACAGGGGCTGGCTATGGCTACACCTTC.

This rearrangement joins TRBV11-3 to TRBJ1-1; no definite D call. CDR1 and CDR2 from the germline V gene are SGHNT and YENEEA. The germline V and J ends were trimmed by 0 bases and 3 bases, with 5 bases remaining between them. The CDR3 is made up of 13 amino acids. CDR3 residues: CASSLDRDTEAFF. CDR3 nucleotides: TGTGCCAGCAGCTTAGATCGGGACACTGAAGCTTTCTTT.

The chain carries TRBV27 and TRBJ1-2, with 7 bases lining up with TRBD1. Germline assignment: CDR1 MNHEY and CDR2 SMNVEV (reference sequence). V trimming: 8 bases; J trimming: 8 bases; junction bases outside the gene matches: 17. The CDR3 runs to 15 residues. The CDR3 DNA is TGTGCCAGCTGGGGCCTTCTCAAAGACAGGGACGGCTACACCTTC. Protein product: CASWGLLKDRDGYTF.

The V call is TRBV7-9, the J call TRBJ1-1; the D is unclear. The CDR3 length is 14 residues. V lost 3 bases to trimming and J lost 0 bases, with 8 bases between them. Germline assignment: CDR1 SEHNR and CDR2 FQNEAQ (reference sequence). In nucleotides, the CDR3 is TGTGCCAGCAGCTTCAATAGCCTGAACACTGAAGCTTTCTTT. This encodes CASSFNSLNTEAFF.

J is TRBJ1-2 and V is TRBV9, with D perhaps matching TRBD1 (5 bases). The CDR3 sequence is 16 residues long. Germline V CDR1 and CDR2: SGDLS, YYNGEE. The V end was cut by 4 bases, the J end by 8 bases, with 24 bases between. The chain's CDR3 is CASSTNRLGGPSGYTF. The CDR3 nucleotides are TGTGCCAGCAGCACCAACAGGTTGGGAGGCCCATCCGGCTACACCTTC.